The 24 T cell receptor beta chains below were found in one sample sequenced in a study of T cell changes during pregnancy in multiple sclerosis. Profiled with immunoSEQ multiplex PCR; TCRdb holds only in-frame clones, not every one. Of about 100,000 clones listed, 85% to 95% are singletons. The sample in question was peripheral blood, obtained after pregnancy. The receptors here all came from a female donor with multiple sclerosis, enrolled in a pregnancy study.

CDR3 sequence reads: CAWSKTDRGRSYNEQFF. In nucleotides, the CDR3 is TGTGCCTGGAGTAAAACGGACAGGGGGCGATCCTACAATGAGCAGTTCTTC. The J gene is TRBJ2-1, the V gene TRBV30; 11 bases are a match to TRBD1. The J segment lost 1 base and the V segment lost 2 bases, leaving 7 bases of the junction unmatched. The CDR3 has 17 residues. From germline, CDR1 is GTSNPN and CDR2 SVGIG (reference sequence).

CDR3 nucleotide sequence: TGTGCCAGCAGTCTCGGGACAGGGGGCGGTTGGACTGAAGCTTTCTTT. Its translation is CASSLGTGGGWTEAFF. The gene calls are TRBV28 and TRBJ1-1; 12 bases fit TRBD1. CDR1 is MDHEN, CDR2 SYDVKM, per germline. This CDR3 has 16 amino acids. The V and J ends lost 5 bases and 5 bases, in that order; junction bases with no gene match: 9.

The V gene is TRBV11-2, the J gene TRBJ1-1, with D unresolved. The CDR3 sequence is 13 residues long. With 1 base removed from V and 3 bases from J, the gap between germline ends came to 6 bases. CDR1 is SGHAT, CDR2 FQNNGV, per germline. CDR3 loop: CASSLVSYTEAFF. The DNA for the CDR3 is TGTGCCAGCAGCTTAGTCTCGTACACTGAAGCTTTCTTT.

The sample holds one count of this clone. V and J are TRBV4-1 and TRBJ2-2; 7 bases are a match to TRBD1. The CDR3 covers 15 residues. The junction had 2 bases not matched to a gene; V was cut back by 4 bases and J by 0 bases. Germline CDR1 MGHRA, CDR2 YSYEKL. The CDR3 nucleotides are TGCGCCAGCAGCCGAGGGACAGCGAACACCGGGGAGCTGTTTTTT. It specifies CASSRGTANTGELFF.

The chain employs TRBV19 and TRBJ2-2; possibly TRBD1 for D (6 bases). Trimming removed 7 bases at V and 2 bases at J, with 23 bases between. This CDR3 region has 18 residues. The germline gives CDR1 LNHDA, CDR2 SQIVND (reference sequence). CDR3 DNA sequence: TGTGCCAGTACCCCCAGCCCTACAGGGAGATATAACACCGGGGAGCTGTTTTTT. Protein: CASTPSPTGRYNTGELFF.

This rearrangement joins TRBV9 to TRBJ1-3, with D unclear. The CDR3 length is 17 residues. V was clipped by 4 bases and J by 0 bases, with 17 bases between them. Per germline, CDR1 SGDLS and CDR2 YYNGEE. The CDR3 region is CASSRLIMVTSGNTIYF. The CDR3 DNA is TGTGCCAGCAGCCGGTTGATCATGGTAACCTCTGGAAACACCATATATTTT. Full variable domain (remainder filled in from reference TRBV9 and TRBJ1-3): DSGVTQTPKHLITATGQRVTLRCSPRSGDLSVYWYQQSLDQGLQFLIQYYNGEERAKGNILERFSAQQFPDLHSELNLSSLELGDSALYFCASSRLIMVTSGNTIYFGEGSWLTVV.

V is TRBV15 and J is TRBJ1-2; D uncertain. The CDR3 totals 12 residues. The ends were cut back, 0 bases at V and 8 bases at J, with 7 bases in the middle. The germline gives CDR1 LNHNV, CDR2 YYDKDF (reference sequence). This chain's CDR3 is CATSRDSEGYTF. As DNA, the CDR3 is TGTGCCACCAGCAGAGACTCCGAGGGCTACACCTTC.

This chain links TRBV19 with TRBJ2-7, with 7 nucleotides matching TRBD1. The CDR3 totals 13 residues. Germline V gives CDR1 LNHDA, CDR2 SQIVND (reference sequence). Here the CDR3 reads CAQIDRVSYEQYF. The CDR3 coding sequence is TGTGCGCAGATCGACAGGGTTTCCTACGAGCAGTACTTC. Full variable domain (rest looked up from reference TRBV19 and TRBJ2-7): DGGITQSPKYLFRKEGQNVTLSCEQNLNHDAMYWYRQDPGQGLRLIYYSQIVNDFQKGDIAEGYSVSREKKESFPLTVTSAQKNPTAFYLCAQIDRVSYEQYFGPGTRLTVT.

This clone was recorded only once. The chain links TRBV5-1 to TRBJ2-7, with TRBD1 matching over 9 bases. V shed 6 bases, J shed 2 bases, and the junction held 6 bases outside the gene matches. There are 14 residues in the CDR3. Germline V lookup: CDR1 SGHRS, CDR2 YFSETQ. CDR3 nucleotides: TGCGCCAGCACGGGACAGGGACATCCCTACGAGCAGTACTTC. Its protein product is CASTGQGHPYEQYF.

The J gene is TRBJ2-5, the V gene TRBV4-2, with 8 bases aligning to TRBD2. The CDR3 is made up of 15 amino acids. Trimming took 0 bases from V and 1 from J; bases not matched to a gene: 1. Germline V CDR1 and CDR2: LGHNA, YNFKEQ. The CDR3: CASSQDREGQETQYF. The DNA for the CDR3 is TGTGCCAGCAGCCAAGATCGGGAGGGCCAAGAGACCCAGTACTTC.

The chain has TRBV5-5 and TRBJ1-1; a weak D match, TRBD1 (6 bases). CDR1 and CDR2 (germline): SGHKS, YYEKEE (reference sequence). The CDR3 loop spans 15 amino acids. V lost 4 bases, J lost 5 bases, and 18 bases lay in between. CDR3 bases: TGTGCCAGCAGCACCCTCTGGGGGCTGGGTACTGAAGCTTTCTTT. Amino acid sequence: CASSTLWGLGTEAFF.

This clone was recorded only once. The CDR3 nucleotides read TGTGCCAGCAGCGTAGGAGTAAATCGCTACACCTTC. Translated, it gives CASSVGVNRYTF. This chain links TRBV9 with TRBJ1-2, with no clear D. Trimming took 0 bases from V and 9 from J, leaving 9 bases between them. The germline gives CDR1 SGDLS, CDR2 YYNGEE. The CDR3 loop spans 12 amino acids.

The chain uses TRBV9 and TRBJ2-5; 9 bases are shared with TRBD1. CDR3 length: 16 amino acids. Germline V gene lookup returns CDR1 SGDLS and CDR2 YYNGEE. With 4 bases clipped from V and 5 bases from J, the junction kept 12 bases outside the gene matches. This CDR3 is CASSITGGQGRETQYF. CDR3 bases: TGTGCCAGCAGCATAACAGGGGGACAGGGTAGGGAGACCCAGTACTTC.

DNA of the CDR3: TGTGCCAGCTCAGAGGAGCTAGCGGTGACCTACGAGCAGTACTTC. This encodes CASSEELAVTYEQYF. V is TRBV18 and J is TRBJ2-7; 7 bases are shared with TRBD2. This CDR3 is built from 15 residues. J lost 2 bases, V lost 5 bases, and 9 bases had no gene match. The germline V gene has CDR1 KGHSH and CDR2 LQKENI.

The chain combines TRBV27 with TRBJ2-3, with D tentatively TRBD2 (6 bases). The V gene lost 6 bases and the J gene lost 3 bases, with 16 bases spanning the gap. The CDR3 has 15 amino acids. Germline assignment: CDR1 MNHEY and CDR2 SMNVEV (reference sequence). DNA for the CDR3: TGTGCCAGCAGACGACGGGAGACGGTAACAGATACGCAGTATTTT. Its translation is CASRRRETVTDTQYF.

The V call is TRBV7-2, the J call TRBJ2-5; D possibly corresponds to TRBD2 (5 bases). Looked up from germline, CDR1 is SGHTA and CDR2 is FQGNSA. CDR3 length: 14 amino acids. The V end lost 5 bases, the J end lost 0 bases, and 10 bases lay between the germline ends. The CDR3 reads CASSPRRYQETQYF. The CDR3 coding sequence is TGTGCCAGCAGCCCCCGGAGGTACCAAGAGACCCAGTACTTC.

Only a few counts were recorded for this clone. The chain is built from TRBV19 and TRBJ2-1, with TRBD2 as a possible D gene (6 bases). The CDR3 is 14 residues long. Germline lookup yields CDR1 LNHDA and CDR2 SQIVND (reference sequence). V lost 7 bases and J lost 5, with 15 bases in between. CDR3 loop: CASNSGAPNNEQFF. The CDR3 coding sequence is TGTGCCAGTAACTCGGGAGCCCCGAACAATGAGCAGTTCTTC.

The gene calls are TRBV10-3 and TRBJ2-1; 8 bases map to TRBD1. After removal of 7 bases from V and 7 bases from J, the junction contained 12 bases not matched to a gene. Germline V gene data show CDR1 as ENHRY and CDR2 as SYGVKD. This CDR3 contains 15 residues. The CDR3 here is CAITTPGQAWNEQFF. The CDR3 region has the DNA TGTGCCATCACCACACCGGGACAGGCCTGGAATGAGCAGTTCTTC.

The chain employs TRBV11-2 and TRBJ1-3, with 7 bases that match TRBD1. Germline V gene lookup returns CDR1 SGHAT and CDR2 FQNNGV. Trimming removed 5 bases from V and 0 bases from J; junction bases left unmatched: 4. The CDR3 length is 15 residues. CDR3 sequence reads: CASSLQGLSGNTIYF. DNA for the CDR3: TGTGCCAGCAGCCTACAGGGGCTCTCTGGAAACACCATATATTTT.

The rearrangement links TRBV19 to TRBJ2-1, with 11 bases lining up with TRBD2. The CDR3 contains 17 residues. Germline CDR1 LNHDA, CDR2 SQIVND (reference sequence). V lost 8 bases to trimming and J lost 0 bases; unmatched junction nucleotides: 9. The CDR3 loop reads CASRGTSGYSSYNEQFF. In nucleotides, the CDR3 is TGTGCCAGTCGGGGGACTAGCGGTTACTCCTCCTACAATGAGCAGTTCTTC.

This chain uses TRBV15 with TRBJ1-3; D not resolved. The germline CDR1 and CDR2 sequences are LNHNV and YYDKDF (reference sequence). V was shortened by 0 bases and J by 8 bases, with 11 bases between the two germline ends. The CDR3 contains 14 residues. For the CDR3, the DNA is TGTGCCACCAGCAGAGATTCTGCTGGCCACACCATATATTTT. This gives the protein CATSRDSAGHTIYF.

The CDR3: CASGGQVNQPQHF. The CDR3 DNA follows: TGTGCCAGTGGGGGACAGGTCAATCAGCCCCAGCATTTT. The chain combines TRBV19 with TRBJ1-5, with TRBD1 matching 8 bases. This CDR3 spans 13 amino acids. Germline V CDR1 and CDR2: LNHDA, SQIVND (reference sequence). V dropped 8 bases and J dropped 3; count of bases not matched to a gene: 3.

V is TRBV7-9 and J is TRBJ2-1; 7 bases match TRBD2. The germline V gene encodes CDR1 SEHNR and CDR2 FQNEAQ (reference sequence). The CDR3 consists of 12 residues. With V trimmed by 4 bases and J by 6 bases, 0 bases remained unmatched. The CDR3 sequence is CASSWTSNEQFF. The CDR3 nucleotides read TGTGCCAGCAGCTGGACTAGCAATGAGCAGTTCTTC.

The V and J genes are TRBV9 and TRBJ2-2, with a possible D match to TRBD2 (6 bases). V gave up 0 bases and J gave up 4 bases, with 13 bases separating them. Germline CDR1 SGDLS, CDR2 YYNGEE. This CDR3 is 16 amino acids long. The CDR3 DNA sequence: TGTGCCAGCAGCGTAGTTGACGGGAGTATCACCGGGGAGCTGTTTTTT. Amino acid sequence: CASSVVDGSITGELFF.